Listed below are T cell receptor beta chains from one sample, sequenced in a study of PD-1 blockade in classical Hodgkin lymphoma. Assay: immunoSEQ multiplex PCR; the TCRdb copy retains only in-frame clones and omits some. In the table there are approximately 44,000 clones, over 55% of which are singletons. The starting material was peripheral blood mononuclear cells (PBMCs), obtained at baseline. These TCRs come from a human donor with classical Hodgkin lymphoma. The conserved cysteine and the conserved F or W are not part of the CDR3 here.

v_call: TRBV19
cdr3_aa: ASSPFAGVANEQF

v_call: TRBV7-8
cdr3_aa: ASSLLTDYQPQH

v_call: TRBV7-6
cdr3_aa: ASSLTLAGGLTDTQY

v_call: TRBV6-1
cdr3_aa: ASSRLGAEQY

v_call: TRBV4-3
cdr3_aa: ASSQDPLGGLGELF

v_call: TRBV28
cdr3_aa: ASTPTGLSYEQY

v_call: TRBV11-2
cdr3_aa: ASSRTSGSRTDTQY

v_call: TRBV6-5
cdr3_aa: ASGFNSNQPQH

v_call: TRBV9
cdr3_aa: ASSVSEGSYEQY

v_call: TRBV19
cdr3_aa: ASSIPGVRETQY

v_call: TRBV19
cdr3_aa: ASSPPGQGSEAF

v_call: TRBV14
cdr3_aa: ASSLTKQGRRNEKLF

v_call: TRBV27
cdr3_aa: ASTDIGTGFDNEQF

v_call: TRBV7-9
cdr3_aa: ASSLAQKETQY

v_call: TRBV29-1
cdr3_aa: SAGEVGTEAF

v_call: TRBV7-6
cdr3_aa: ASSSPTDFDLPRNTEAF

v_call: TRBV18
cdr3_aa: ASSPQRASYEQY

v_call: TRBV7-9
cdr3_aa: ASSSESPLH

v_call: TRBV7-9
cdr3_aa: ASSSTSGGAYEQF

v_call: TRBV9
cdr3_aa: ASSYGLSNQPQH

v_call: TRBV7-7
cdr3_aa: ASSLALTGRGNEQF

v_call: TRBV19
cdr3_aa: ASSIQGGGGAF

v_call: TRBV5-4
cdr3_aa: ASSVAGEQY

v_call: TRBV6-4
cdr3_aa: ASSETLLSGELF

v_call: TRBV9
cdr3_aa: ASSVGPGSYGYT

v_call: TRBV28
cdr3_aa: ASSLGGWTIQYNEQF

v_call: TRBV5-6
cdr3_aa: ASSLARGLGYT

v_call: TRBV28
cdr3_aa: ASSFSRITYEQY

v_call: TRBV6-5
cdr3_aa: ASSYSWNSDEQF

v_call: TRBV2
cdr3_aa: ASSLWAGGSYEQY

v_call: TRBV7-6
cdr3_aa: ASSLDDRIQDAGRSDTQY

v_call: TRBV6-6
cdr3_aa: ASEDELYGYT

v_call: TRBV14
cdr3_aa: ASSQLQGATNYGYT

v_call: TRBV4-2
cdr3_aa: ASSQDLVQGTYNEQF

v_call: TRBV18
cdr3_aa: ASSSLASGNSNYGYT

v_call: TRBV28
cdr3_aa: ASSLDGGRQPQH

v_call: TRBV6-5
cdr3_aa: ASTLREGAGQPQH

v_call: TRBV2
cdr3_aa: ASSGTGGVFDYGYT

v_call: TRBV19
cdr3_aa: ASSLFSSGRGNEQF

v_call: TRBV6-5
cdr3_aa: ASSFDRVGYGYT

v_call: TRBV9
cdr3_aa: ASSVSDNYGYT

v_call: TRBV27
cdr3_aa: ASSSHVNYGYT

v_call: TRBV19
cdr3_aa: ASSGWGPPPLEQF

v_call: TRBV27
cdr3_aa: ASSLSTTLNTDTQY

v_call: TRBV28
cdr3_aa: ASSYYGVAEAF

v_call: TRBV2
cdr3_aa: ASSEDVWAGEGYT